The next 10 T cell receptor beta chains were all read from a single sample in a study of T cell clonality in common variable immunodeficiency. Data came from immunoSEQ multiplex PCR; TCRdb stores just in-frame clones and leaves some out. This sample comprises about 35,000 clones, none seen once only. The specimen was peripheral blood mononuclear cells. These receptors came from a person between 18 and 70 years old in good health.

CDR3 amino acids: CASSFGTSYNEQFF. CDR3 DNA (partial): TGTGCCAGCAGTTTTGGCACCTCCTACAATGAG. The genes are TRBV5-4 and TRBJ2-1; D unresolved. The DNA ends 3 residues before the CDR3 does, and the rest of the CDR3 is filled in from the germline J gene. V gave up 5 bases and J gave up 0 bases, with 9 bases separating them. The CDR3 has 14 amino acids. Germline values: CDR1 SGHNT, CDR2 YYREEE (reference sequence).

Many counts were recorded for this clone. The CDR3 is cut off 3 residues early in the read; its end comes from the germline J gene. The V call is TRBV7-3, the J call TRBJ2-5; 8 bases agree with TRBD1. Looked up from germline, CDR1 is SGHTA and CDR2 is FQGTGA. The CDR3 is made up of 15 amino acids. After removal of 1 base from V and 1 base from J, the junction contained 2 bases not matched to a gene. The CDR3 sequence: CASSLNQGAQETQYF. The CDR3 bases that were read are TGTGCCAGCAGCTTAAATCAGGGGGCCCAAGAGACC. The variable domain in full, completed from reference TRBV7-3 and TRBJ2-5, reads GAGVSQTPSNKVTEKGKYVELRCDPISGHTALYWYRQSLGQGPEFLIYFQGTGAADDSGLPNDRFFAVRPEGSVSTLKIQRTERGDSAVYLCASSLNQGAQETQYFGPGTRLLVL.

This clone was seen ten or more times. Read sequence stops 3 residues before the CDR3 end, and the germline J gene provides the missing end. This chain uses TRBV20-1 with TRBJ2-7; the match to TRBD2 covers 11 bases. The CDR3 is made up of 13 amino acids. Trimming cost V 6 bases and J 6 bases; bases outside gene matches: 7. Germline CDR1 is DFQATT and CDR2 is SNEGSKA (reference sequence). The part of the CDR3 DNA that was read is TGCAGTGCGTTAGCGGGAGGGCAGACCGAG. Its protein is CSALAGGQTE. The whole CDR3 sequence is CSALAGGQTEQYF.

There are many counts of this clone. The read ends 3 residues early relative to the CDR3; the germline J gene fills the gap. This chain joins TRBV19 and TRBJ1-2, with 12 bases aligning to TRBD1. The CDR3 length is 16 residues. The germline V gene has CDR1 LNHDA and CDR2 SQIVND (reference sequence). J was trimmed by 5 bases and V by 5 bases; bases with no gene match: 9. The sequenced part of the CDR3 DNA is TGTGCCAGTAGTTCAACCGGGACAGGGGGCTTTTATGGC. Amino acids: CASSSTGTGGFYG. The full-length CDR3 reads as CASSSTGTGGFYGYTF.

The sample holds many counts of this clone. Read sequence stops 3 residues before the CDR3 end, and the germline J gene provides the missing end. V gene TRBV2 combines with J gene TRBJ2-1, with TRBD2 matching 14 bases. The CDR3 covers 16 residues. V shed 4 bases and J 8 bases; nucleotides not matched to a gene: 7. From germline, CDR1 is SNHLY and CDR2 FYNNEI. The CDR3: CASSVGTSGSGDEQFF. The CDR3 DNA, read in part, is TGTGCCAGCAGTGTGGGGACTAGCGGGAGTGGGGATGAG.

This clone has ten or more counts. Read coverage stops 3 residues before the CDR3 terminus; the germline J gene supplies the remainder. The J gene is TRBJ1-1, the V gene TRBV5-4; D is uncertain. V was trimmed by 3 bases and J by 3 bases, leaving 9 bases between them. The CDR3 has 13 residues. Germline V gene sequence: CDR1 SGHNT, CDR2 YYREEE (reference sequence). CDR3 sequence: CASSSPKDTEAFF. CDR3 bases read: TGTGCCAGCAGCTCCCCAAAGGACACTGAA. Complete variable domain (other parts from reference TRBV5-4 and TRBJ1-1): ETGVTQSPTHLIKTRGQQVTLRCSSQSGHNTVSWYQQALGQGPQFIFQYYREEENGRGNFPPRFSGLQFPNYSSELNVNALELDDSALYLCASSSPKDTEAFFGQGTRLTVV.

This clone appeared a few times. The CDR3 is cut off 3 residues early in the read; its end comes from the germline J gene. The V gene is TRBV18, the J gene TRBJ2-3; D remains ambiguous. V dropped 2 bases and J dropped 1 base, with 7 bases sitting between them. Germline lookup yields CDR1 KGHSH and CDR2 LQKENI. The CDR3 runs to 14 residues. The chain's CDR3 is CASSPVTGTDTQYF. The sequenced part of the CDR3 DNA is TGTGCCAGCTCACCAGTTACGGGCACAGATACG.

This clone was seen at least ten times. Read coverage stops 3 residues before the CDR3 terminus; the germline J gene supplies the remainder. The J gene is TRBJ1-1, the V gene TRBV7-3, with TRBD1 matching over 7 bases. The CDR3 runs 15 residues. After removal of 2 bases from V and 4 bases from J, the junction contained 7 bases not matched to a gene. Germline V gene sequence: CDR1 SGHTA, CDR2 FQGTGA. The part of the CDR3 DNA that was read is TGTGCCAGCAGCTTAGGGGGACAGTTCAGCACTGAA. This gives the protein CASSLGGQFSTE. The whole CDR3 sequence reads CASSLGGQFSTEAFF.

This clone was seen repeatedly, ten times or more. The sequenced fragment ends 3 residues before the CDR3 boundary, so the rest is inferred from the germline J gene. The chain links TRBV7-3 to TRBJ1-1, with D hard to call. This CDR3 is 13 amino acids long. Trimming took 3 bases from V and 1 from J, leaving 6 bases between them. The germline CDR1 and CDR2 sequences are SGHTA and FQGTGA. The covered CDR3 bases are TGTGCCAGCAGCTTGGCAGAGAACACTGAA. Translating it yields CASSLAENTE. In full, the CDR3 reads CASSLAENTEAFF.

This clone was detected ten times or more. Coverage ceases 3 residues before the CDR3 finishes, and the germline J gene fills in the end. The chain has TRBV6-4 and TRBJ2-1, with 12 positions matching TRBD2. J gave up 8 bases and V 5 bases, and 4 bases lay outside the gene matches. Per germline, CDR1 MRHNA and CDR2 SNTAGT. CDR3 size: 14 residues. The CDR3 bases that were read are TGTGCCAGCAGTCTCGGACTAGCGGGACATGAG. It encodes CASSLGLAGHE. The entire CDR3 protein reads CASSLGLAGHEQFF.